This is a list of T cell receptor beta chains from one sample in a study of T-cell memory formation after mild COVID-19. TCRdb redid the calling of the 5' RACE reads with MiXCR, one entry per CDR3 protein. The sample contains under 450,000 distinct CDR3 sequences, under 25% of which appear only once. The specimen was PBMCs or a T cell subset sorted from them (not recorded which). All receptors derive from an adult woman who had mild COVID-19 (a few samples of this study predate the infection). Cell type and time point are not known. CDR3s leave out the opening cysteine and the closing phenylalanine or tryptophan. The order of the fields is V gene, CDR3 protein.

v_gene: TRBV27; CDR3aa: ASSSDRAYNSPLH
v_gene: TRBV18; CDR3aa: ASSPQASGSVYNEQF
v_gene: TRBV7-3; CDR3aa: ASSLDRRNSPLH
v_gene: TRBV4-1; CDR3aa: ASSPPGTGTDTQY
v_gene: TRBV19; CDR3aa: ASSIAGAGPETQY
v_gene: TRBV14; CDR3aa: ASSYRVIYGYT
v_gene: TRBV7-2; CDR3aa: ASSPRGRVYNEQF
v_gene: TRBV3-1; CDR3aa: ASSQTTGGGTEAF
v_gene: TRBV5-1; CDR3aa: ASSSTGTGVEAF
v_gene: TRBV6-1; CDR3aa: ASSEAQQAPGMKGYT
v_gene: TRBV5-1; CDR3aa: ASSPTGENYGYT
v_gene: TRBV20-1; CDR3aa: SASGAGTNYGYT
v_gene: TRBV12-3/TRBV12-4; CDR3aa: ASRLLARDVHEQF
v_gene: TRBV7-8; CDR3aa: ASSLGQGSGDEQF
v_gene: TRBV20-1; CDR3aa: SARDPTSGSGELF
v_gene: TRBV7-9; CDR3aa: ASNLRGEGYT
v_gene: TRBV5-1; CDR3aa: ASSLLQGNTGELF